The 2 T cell receptor beta chains in this list originate from one sample, sequenced in a study of control samples from healthy donors and cancer patients. The method was immunoSEQ multiplex PCR; TCRdb's version includes in-frame clones alone and lacks a portion of them. The sample records around 64,000 clones, around 90% being singletons. Sequenced input: PBMCs. These receptor sequences come from a man between 60 and 70 years old with colorectal cancer.

CDR3 nucleotides: TGCAGCGTTGGACTGGCGATGGATGGCTACACCTTC. Translating it yields CSVGLAMDGYTF. The chain employs TRBV29-1 and TRBJ1-2; D gene unclear. The CDR3 totals 12 residues. V dropped 4 bases and J dropped 6 bases, with 12 bases sitting between them. Germline V gives CDR1 SQVTM, CDR2 ANQGSEA.

There are a few counts of this clone. The chain couples TRBV4-3 to TRBJ1-5; unclear D gene. V was shortened by 1 base and J by 0 bases, with 10 bases between the two germline ends. The CDR3 contains 16 residues. Looked up from germline, CDR1 is LGHNA and CDR2 is YSLEER. The CDR3 DNA follows: TGCGCCAGCAGCCAAGGAGTTAGGAATAGCAATCAGCCCCAGCATTTT. Protein sequence: CASSQGVRNSNQPQHF.